The rows below give T cell receptor beta chains drawn from one sample of a study of shared clonotypes between healthy human individuals. The repertoire was sequenced with immunoSEQ multiplex PCR; TCRdb's copy has only in-frame clones and lacks some. Of roughly 660,000 clones listed, less than 95% are singletons. Sequenced sample: memory CD8+ T cells from PBMCs. These receptors were collected from a man aged 18 to 30 in good health. Some clones in this sample may be carry-over from other donors' samples. CDR3s leave out the opening cysteine and the closing phenylalanine or tryptophan. D genes are given only for firm matches.

d_gene: TRBD2; v_gene: TRBV7-9; CDR3aa: ASSQEVAGAYEQY
d_gene: .; v_gene: TRBV28; CDR3aa: ASSRTQGSQY
d_gene: .; v_gene: TRBV6-5; CDR3aa: ASSIGPGDEQF
d_gene: TRBD2; v_gene: TRBV19; CDR3aa: ASSIDPGTRDEQF
d_gene: TRBD2; v_gene: TRBV19; CDR3aa: ASSAGLAGGPHEQY
d_gene: .; v_gene: TRBV2; CDR3aa: ASNRADYGYT
d_gene: TRBD2; v_gene: TRBV15; CDR3aa: ATSASSGSSTDTQY
d_gene: .; v_gene: TRBV28; CDR3aa: ASSLFISGDGDEQY
d_gene: .; v_gene: TRBV4-1; CDR3aa: ASSQDMSGSYEQY
d_gene: .; v_gene: TRBV9; CDR3aa: ASSGNTGVLNTEAF
d_gene: .; v_gene: TRBV7-9; CDR3aa: ASSRDQALENTIY
d_gene: .; v_gene: TRBV7-9; CDR3aa: ASSPVAEGSTGELF
d_gene: .; v_gene: TRBV4-3; CDR3aa: ASSQEVEYNEQF
d_gene: .; v_gene: TRBV7-9; CDR3aa: ASSPRPQGGLSGYT
d_gene: .; v_gene: TRBV25-1; CDR3aa: ASSGGLGRSNYGYT
d_gene: TRBD2; v_gene: TRBV6-6; CDR3aa: ASRGAGGTQETQY
d_gene: .; v_gene: TRBV10-1; CDR3aa: ASAGYSYEQY
d_gene: .; v_gene: TRBV28; CDR3aa: ASSFSLPQGGSYEQY
d_gene: .; v_gene: TRBV11-2; CDR3aa: ASSSTGYQETQY
d_gene: TRBD1; v_gene: TRBV11-2; CDR3aa: ASSAGTGDSYEQY
d_gene: .; v_gene: TRBV7-9; CDR3aa: ASSHRSGELF
d_gene: TRBD2; v_gene: TRBV13; CDR3aa: ASSGTINEQF
d_gene: .; v_gene: TRBV6-6; CDR3aa: ASSLTGFYNSPLH
d_gene: TRBD1; v_gene: TRBV27; CDR3aa: ASRSRGMSDTQY
d_gene: TRBD1; v_gene: TRBV7-7; CDR3aa: ASSLDRGRETQY
d_gene: .; v_gene: TRBV13; CDR3aa: ASSLGAATTRYEQY
d_gene: .; v_gene: TRBV9; CDR3aa: ASSVAAGRSYNEQF
d_gene: TRBD1; v_gene: TRBV19; CDR3aa: ASSEGQGLNTEAF
d_gene: TRBD1; v_gene: TRBV5-8; CDR3aa: ASSLGQNYEQY
d_gene: TRBD2; v_gene: TRBV9; CDR3aa: ASSVGLAGGYEQY
d_gene: .; v_gene: TRBV27; CDR3aa: ASSLYHSGANVLT